This record looks at one T cell receptor (beta chain) sequence and its context. This receptor's antigen is unknown. It may be a read error: a sequence one base away is much more abundant. Without any cell sorting, total RNA and DNA were extracted together from around 20-30 mg of bulk tissue using the AllPrep DNA/RNA mini kit. Surgical resection was performed in China between 2015 and 2016 on roughly 5 patients with histopathologically diagnosed primary liver carcinoma. At the time of sampling, the patients had chronic HBV infection and had not received any treatment. Pieces of fresh tumor and adjacent tissue were cut in half, with one half kept in RNAlater at -80 degrees C and the other half sent for histology. This sample stems from a study of tumor-infiltrating lymphocytes in primary liver carcinoma (dated by TCRdb to the late 2010s). With respect to the entire study: Hepatocellular carcinoma (four) or combined HCC and intrahepatic cholangiocarcinoma (one) was present in the five patients, who were three men and two women aged 30 to 69 years. The tumors of the five patients were staged as T1-T3 N0M0, with maximum diameters ranging from about 4.2 to 10 cm. Each sample produced about 3.5 to 7.13 million productive TCRbeta reads, and read depth showed no significant difference between tissue types. TCRbeta repertoire sequencing, expression microarrays and whole-exome sequencing were combined in the study across five regions of each liver tumor, with adjacent normal tissue and blood also included. A total of some 35 specimens from 5 patients underwent TCRbeta repertoire sequencing, comprising 25 or so tumor regions, 5 adjacent noncancerous liver tissues and 5 peripheral blood samples. Technical replicate repertoires showed high reproducibility, with mean shared-clone rates roughly 0.89 and correlation coefficients above 0.95.

Trimming at the junction amounts to 1 base on V and 2 bases on J, and the germline ends lie 10 bases apart. The CDR3 covers 15 residues, taking in both the cysteine and the phenylalanine. Only the CDR3 portion is preserved as DNA: 45 bases, with reading frame beginning at the first base. Reading the germline V gene gives CDR1 WSHSY and CDR2 SAAADI. The investigation overall reported the following: Because sequencing covered only the TCR beta chain and unpaired alpha chains were not captured, true repertoire diversity is likely underestimated. A significantly larger repertoire fraction was made up by the top 250 clones in tumors than in blood (p = 0.039). The study included only four to six patients, and the authors note findings should be validated in a larger study. Bulk unsorted samples precluded comparing CD4+ and CD8+ T cell repertoires. Repertoire overlap was higher between tumor regions (mean roughly 35%) than tumor-adjacent (approximately 17%) or tumor-blood (14%) pairs, consistent with antigen-driven expansion.

TCRbeta-specific cDNA was reverse-transcribed from 500 ng total RNA using a constant-region primer and ProtoScript II reverse transcriptase. TCRbeta libraries were built with three nested multiplex PCR rounds, a slightly modified ARM-PCR procedure. Multiplex TRBV1-TRBV30 forward primers and a Cbeta reverse primer were used in the first two PCR rounds, each of which was run for roughly 9 cycles. Sample barcodes and Illumina adapters were added in a final 25-cycle PCR with Deep VentR polymerase. Before sequencing, amplicons of 200-500 bp were gel-purified using a QIAquick gel extraction kit. TCRbeta amplicons were sequenced on an Illumina HiSeq 2500 with 250-bp paired-end reads. Regarding the original processing steps: Quality trimming of reads was performed with Trimmomatic v0.33, and paired reads were merged with FLASH v1.2.11 so that full CDR3 sequences could be recovered. V, D and J germline segments were assigned to the rearranged TCRbeta sequences using MiGEC v1.2.1b. Clonotype statistics, along with Shannon-Wiener diversity indices, were calculated using VDJtools v1.0.0. To cut down on sampling bias, every analysis after diversity analysis relied on just the 250 most abundant clonotypes from each sample. TCRdb redid the processing of the public reads, applying fastp at Q25 and MiXCR, and retained in-frame beta chains. Each record represents a unique CDR3 protein, reported with the most common genes and DNA among its rows. Here the V and J calls rest on TCRdb's processing, not on the authors' analysis. Here the sample has some 95,000 distinct CDR3 sequences; 65% to 70% occur a single time. Around 26% of the sample comes from the top ten.

The material sequenced was tumor-adjacent normal liver tissue. The sequence joins TRBV10-2 to TRBJ2-3; the D gene remains uncertain. The sequence was collected from a man aged 35 to 55 with primary liver carcinoma and hepatitis B virus infection. The base sequence is TGCGCCAGCAGTGAGTTGATGTTCAACACAGATACGCAGTATTTT. Translation gives CASSELMFNTDTQYF.